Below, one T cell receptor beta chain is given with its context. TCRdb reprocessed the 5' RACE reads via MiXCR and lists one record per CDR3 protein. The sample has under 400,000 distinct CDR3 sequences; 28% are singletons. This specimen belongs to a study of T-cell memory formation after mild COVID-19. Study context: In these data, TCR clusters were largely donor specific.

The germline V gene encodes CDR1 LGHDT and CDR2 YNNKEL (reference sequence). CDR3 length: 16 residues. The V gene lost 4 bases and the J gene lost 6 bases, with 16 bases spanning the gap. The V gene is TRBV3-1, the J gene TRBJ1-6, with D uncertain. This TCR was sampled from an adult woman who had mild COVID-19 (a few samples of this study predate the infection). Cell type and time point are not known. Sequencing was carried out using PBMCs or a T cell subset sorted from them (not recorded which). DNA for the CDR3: TGTGCCAGCAGCCCTGACACCATCGACCCTAATTCACCCCTCCACTTT. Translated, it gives CASSPDTIDPNSPLHF.